This T cell receptor beta chain was identified during a study of blood T cell repertoires in COVID-19 (dated by TCRdb to 2018 to 2021). In the study overall: The collaborator samples originated in the United States, Italy and Spain and spanned the acute and convalescent phases of COVID-19. HLA class I and class II types, where available, came from metadata supplied by the sample provider rather than from assay-based typing. The prospective study material was composed of cDNA or gDNA derived from T cells, B-cell-depleted T cells, or PBMCs. Samples came from the ongoing ImmuneRACE study (first 160 participants) plus 1,254 subjects from 6 global collaborators. The repertoires were made available in a free public database intended to serve as a resource for research on the immune response to SARS-CoV-2. A de-identified subject ID, COVID-19 status, age in years and sex were almost always included in the sample metadata. The dataset comprised deeply sampled blood TCRbeta repertoires from subjects exposed to, actively infected with, or recovered from COVID-19. Points the paper makes about the study in general: The amount of clinical and demographic metadata varied by source and participant and was provided uncurated.

The immunoSEQ Assay, a bias-controlled multiplex PCR, was used to amplify TCRbeta CDR3 regions from genomic DNA. On the authors' methods: The number of nucleated cells in each sample was estimated by amplification of reference gene primers within the assay. Sequence reads were collapsed and filtered to measure the absolute abundance of every unique TCRbeta CDR3 rearrangement. For each sample, productive Simpson clonality was calculated as the square root of Simpson's diversity index across productive rearrangements. TCRdb stores this immuneACCESS table with in-frame sequences only. Part of the clones is absent; in the studies checked, under half of the shortfall reflects unresolved V genes, and no reason is known for the rest. D and trimming come from the DNA, and the V and J calls and clone size come from that table. Within this sample are about 340,000 clones, with 92% of them counted one time only. The top ten hold about a fifth of the sample.

The germline V gene (reference sequence) supplies CDR1 LNHDA and CDR2 SQIVND. The CDR3 numbers 17 residues from cysteine through phenylalanine. Left in the record is the CDR3 DNA by itself, 51 bases read in frame from the first base. Trimming accounts for 0 bases at V and 4 bases at J, while the number of junction bases matched to no gene is 9. Points on this clone: Its antigen target is currently unknown. There are no base qualities to consult, and no much larger clone falls within one base.

Participants in the prospective study were aged roughly 18 to 100 years, lived in 24 United States geographic areas, and enrolled through a virtual design. In the prospective study, participants were assigned to cohorts based on the clinical history participants reported in a screening survey and a study questionnaire. ImmuneRACE Cohort 3 recovered participants were defined by two consecutive negative NP/OP PCR tests, healthcare professional clearance, or symptom resolution. Each participant in the prospective study had whole blood, serum and a nasopharyngeal or oropharyngeal swab collected by mobile phlebotomists. Over a roughly 2-month period, participants in the prospective study had the option of providing additional blood draws and questionnaires. Before DNA extraction, prospective study blood samples were shipped either frozen or at room temperature.

The sample consisted of PBMCs or T cells enriched from blood (not recorded which). This clonotype originated in a woman under 40 who had recovered from COVID-19. This chain is built from TRBV19 and TRBJ2-1; a stretch of 7 junction bases matches TRBD2. The sequenced DNA is TGTGCCAGTAGTATAGATCACCCGGGGGGAACTTACAATGAGCAGTTCTTC. This yields the protein CASSIDHPGGTYNEQFF.